This passage covers 25 T cell receptor beta chains from one sample sequenced in a study of glioma-infiltrating T cells. The iRepertoire nested amplicon-rescue multiplex PCR amplified TCR alpha and beta CDR3s from RNA. TCRdb re-called the multiplex PCR reads with MiXCR, one entry per CDR3 protein. Of 100,000 to 150,000 distinct CDR3 sequences in the sample, 20% to 25% were seen once. Sequenced input: glioma tissue, nonneoplastic brain tissue, or PBMCs (not recorded which). The origin of the receptors is a human donor with low-grade glioma or glioblastoma, undergoing nonglioma brain surgery, or in good health (not recorded which).

This clonotype appeared a few times. The chain uses TRBV3-1 and TRBJ2-1; D remains unclear. Per the germline V gene, CDR1 is LGHDT and CDR2 is YNNKEL (reference sequence). Trimming pared 0 bases from V and 15 bases from J, leaving 12 bases between. The CDR3 covers 12 residues. CDR3 sequence reads: CASSQDRFGRFF. The CDR3 DNA reads TGTGCCAGCAGCCAAGACAGATTCGGGCGGTTCTTC.

This rearrangement joins TRBV28 to TRBJ2-6; TRBD1 aligns across 7 bases. After removal of 8 bases from V and 0 bases from J, the junction contained 4 bases not matched to a gene. Germline loops: CDR1 MDHEN, CDR2 SYDVKM. The CDR3 runs to 15 residues. In DNA form, the CDR3 reads TGTGCCAGCGAGGGACAGCCCTCTGGGGCCAACGTCCTGACTTTC. Protein sequence: CASEGQPSGANVLTF. Based on the CDR3 plus reference TRBV28 and TRBJ2-6, the full variable domain is DVKVTQSSRYLVKRTGEKVFLECVQDMDHENMFWYRQDPGLGLRLIYFSYDVKMKEKGDIPEGYSVSREKKERFSLILESASTNQTSMYLCASEGQPSGANVLTFGAGSRLTVL.

The chain is built from TRBV6-1 and TRBJ2-7; D remains ambiguous. Per germline, CDR1 MNHNS and CDR2 SASEGT. Trimming took 6 bases from V and 4 from J, leaving 22 bases between them. The CDR3 is 16 amino acids. The CDR3 spells CASSRLGSLANYEQYV. In nucleotides, the CDR3 is TGTGCCAGCAGCAGATTAGGGTCTCTCGCAAATTACGAGCAGTACGTC.

Many counts were recorded for this clonotype. The chain carries TRBV20-1 and TRBJ2-3; D unresolved. This CDR3 has 10 residues. Germline CDR1 and CDR2: DFQATT and SNEGSKA (reference sequence). The germline V and J ends were trimmed by 7 bases and 5 bases, with 7 bases remaining between them. The CDR3 loop is CSGAIDTQYF. In DNA form, the CDR3 reads TGCAGTGGGGCCATAGATACGCAGTATTTT.

As concerns this clonotype: One end of the junction fails to match germline, which may point to a read error. The chain joins TRBV2 to TRBJ2-1; 8 bases map to TRBD1. Germline CDR1 SNHLY, CDR2 FYNNEI. The CDR3 has 15 amino acids. The chain's CDR3 is CASRRTGSSYNEKFF. CDR3 in DNA: TGTGCCAGCAGAAGGACAGGGAGCTCCTACAATGAGAAGTTCTTC.

This clonotype was counted only a few times. This chain joins TRBV18 and TRBJ1-2; tentatively, D is TRBD1 (5 bases). Germline V lookup: CDR1 KGHSH, CDR2 LQKENI. The V end lost 3 bases, the J end lost 4 bases, and 12 bases lay between the germline ends. This CDR3 is built from 14 residues. CDR3 loop: CASSPDRSFYGYTF. As DNA, the CDR3 is TGTGCCAGCTCACCCGACAGATCCTTCTATGGCTACACCTTC.

The sample holds many counts of this clonotype. The J gene is TRBJ1-1, the V gene TRBV6-4; D not resolved. Germline V CDR1 and CDR2: MRHNA, SNTAGT. Trimming stripped 0 bases from V and 0 bases from J, with 5 bases between. CDR3 length: 14 amino acids. The CDR3 loop reads CASSDSAMNTEAFF. Written as DNA, the CDR3 is TGTGCCAGCAGTGACTCAGCCATGAACACTGAAGCTTTCTTT.

This rearrangement joins TRBV20-1 to TRBJ1-3; 9 positions agree with TRBD1. V lost 2 bases to trimming and J lost 2 bases; unmatched junction nucleotides: 7. Germline V CDR1 and CDR2: DFQATT, SNEGSKA (reference sequence). The CDR3 is made up of 16 amino acids. CDR3 amino acids: CSARSPRDRAGNTIYF. In DNA form, the CDR3 reads TGCAGTGCTAGATCCCCCCGGGACAGGGCTGGAAACACCATATATTTT.

This clonotype was found a few times. The chain combines TRBV11-2 with TRBJ2-1, with D perhaps TRBD1 or TRBD2 (5 bases each). Germline CDR1 and CDR2: SGHAT and FQNNGV. Trimming took off 1 base at V and 7 bases at J, with 20 bases between the two ends. The CDR3 is 17 residues long. The CDR3 here is CASSLARGRSMGNEQFF. DNA for the CDR3: TGTGCCAGCAGCTTAGCTCGGGGCCGTTCCATGGGTAATGAGCAGTTCTTC.

The sample holds many counts of this clonotype. The chain has TRBV7-9 and TRBJ2-4, with D perhaps assigned TRBD1 or TRBD2 (5 bases each). With 2 bases removed from V and 8 bases from J, the gap between germline ends came to 10 bases. The CDR3 runs to 13 residues. Germline V gene sequence: CDR1 SEHNR, CDR2 FQNEAQ (reference sequence). The CDR3 sequence: CASSLLLGDIQYF. CDR3 sequence (DNA): TGTGCCAGCAGCTTATTACTGGGGGACATTCAGTACTTC.

This chain links TRBV7-6 with TRBJ1-4; D not resolved. The V end was cut by 2 bases, the J end by 0 bases, with 7 bases between. CDR1 and CDR2 (germline): SGHVS, FNYEAQ. The CDR3 sequence is 15 residues long. The CDR3 nucleotides read TGTGCCAGCAGCTTATGGGGAGCAACTAATGAAAAACTGTTTTTT. Protein product: CASSLWGATNEKLFF.

The chain employs TRBV6-1 and TRBJ1-2, with 7 nucleotides matching TRBD1. The V and J ends lost 4 bases and 0 bases, in that order; junction bases with no gene match: 5. The CDR3 spans 15 residues. Germline lookup yields CDR1 MNHNS and CDR2 SASEGT. The CDR3 DNA reads as TGTGCCAGCAGTGCCCCGGACAGGACTAACTATGGCTACACCTTC. Translated: CASSAPDRTNYGYTF.

There are many counts of this clonotype. The chain links TRBV27 to TRBJ1-1, with D uncertain. There are 13 residues in the CDR3. Germline assignment: CDR1 MNHEY and CDR2 SMNVEV (reference sequence). The V and J ends lost 7 bases and 3 bases respectively, with 12 bases between them. CDR3: CASKTQVYTEAFF. CDR3 nucleotides: TGTGCCAGCAAAACCCAGGTCTACACTGAAGCTTTCTTT.

This clonotype occurred many times. CDR3 loop: CASRETGNIGEKLFF. The CDR3 DNA sequence: TGTGCCAGCCGAGAAACAGGGAATATTGGGGAAAAACTGTTTTTT. The rearrangement uses TRBV6-1 and TRBJ1-4; D might be TRBD1 (6 bases). V gave up 8 bases and J gave up 8 bases, with 21 bases separating them. This CDR3 is built from 15 residues. CDR1 is MNHNS, CDR2 SASEGT, per germline.

The chain has TRBV18 and TRBJ1-5, with D unresolved. Trimming took 4 bases from V and 3 from J, leaving 10 bases between them. The CDR3 is 14 residues long. In germline, CDR1 is KGHSH, CDR2 LQKENI. CDR3 coding DNA: TGTGCCAGCTCACACAGCCCCTTCAATCAGCCCCAGCATTTT. Encoded protein: CASSHSPFNQPQHF.

This clonotype was seen ten or more times. The J gene is TRBJ2-1, the V gene TRBV6-1; D is possibly TRBD1 or TRBD2 (5 bases each). Germline lookup yields CDR1 MNHNS and CDR2 SASEGT. This CDR3 has 15 residues. Trimming cost V 5 bases and J 2 bases, with 13 bases left between them. The CDR3 protein is CASSSDRDAYNEQFF. The CDR3 DNA is TGTGCCAGCAGTTCAGATAGGGACGCCTACAATGAGCAGTTCTTC.

This chain links TRBV12-3 or TRBV12-4 with TRBJ1-2; 7 bases are a match to TRBD1. The V gene end was trimmed by 7 bases and the J gene end by 1 base; junction bases not matched to a gene: 6. This CDR3 comprises 14 residues. CDR3 region: CASTPQGDNYGYTF. The CDR3 nucleotides are TGTGCCAGCACCCCCCAGGGGGATAACTATGGCTACACCTTC.

This chain connects TRBV5-1 to TRBJ2-1; the D is unclear. The CDR3 runs 14 residues. CDR1 SGHRS and CDR2 YFSETQ come from the germline V gene. Deletions cut 0 bases from V and 4 bases from J, with 8 bases between. Here the CDR3 reads CASSLGTLYNEQFF. CDR3 sequence (DNA): TGCGCCAGCAGCTTGGGTACGTTATACAATGAGCAGTTCTTC.

This clonotype was counted ten times or more. One junction end disagrees with the germline gene, perhaps due to a read error. The V and J genes are TRBV7-7 and TRBJ2-5; tentatively, D is TRBD1 (6 bases). The germline gives CDR1 SSHAT, CDR2 FNYEAQ (reference sequence). The CDR3 totals 13 residues. The CDR3 DNA is TGTGCTAGCAGCAAGGACGGCTCAGGGGCCCAGTACTTC. This sequence encodes CASSKDGSGAQYF.

In its sample, this clonotype was seen many times. The chain uses TRBV20-1 and TRBJ1-3; 8 bases line up with TRBD1. Germline values: CDR1 DFQATT, CDR2 SNEGSKA (reference sequence). Trimming at V came to 0 bases and at J to 2 bases, leaving 18 bases not matched to a gene. The CDR3 spans 20 residues. This CDR3 reads CSARDHLAGGNYGTGNTIYF. For the CDR3, the DNA is TGCAGTGCTAGAGATCACCTGGCAGGGGGCAATTATGGAACTGGAAACACCATATATTTT.

This clonotype has more than one count but fewer than ten. The junction differs from germline at one of its ends, possibly a read error. The rearrangement links TRBV7-2 to TRBJ2-5; unclear D gene. This CDR3 comprises 14 residues. Germline V gene sequence: CDR1 SGHTA, CDR2 FQGNSA. Here the CDR3 reads CASTPGRQREAQYF. For the CDR3, the DNA is TGTGCCAGCACCCCTGGCCGGCAGAGAGAGGCCCAGTACTTC.

A note on this clonotype: With a much larger clone just one base away, this may be a read error. The J gene is TRBJ2-2, the V gene TRBV20-1; D assignment may be TRBD1 or TRBD2 (5 bases each). The germline V gene encodes CDR1 DFQATT and CDR2 SNEGSKA (reference sequence). CDR3 length: 13 residues. The CDR3 DNA follows: TGCAGTGTGGTCAGGCCGGGCAGAGGGGAGCTGCTTTTT. Protein: CSVVRPGRGELLF.

This clonotype was recorded at least ten times. CDR3 sequence: CASSEAGRNTGELFF. The CDR3 DNA follows: TGTGCCAGCAGTGAGGCAGGCAGGAACACCGGGGAGCTGTTTTTT. This chain connects TRBV2 to TRBJ2-2; unclear D gene. The V and J ends lost 3 bases and 1 base respectively, with 9 bases between them. The germline V gene has CDR1 SNHLY and CDR2 FYNNEI. The CDR3 contains 15 residues.

V usage is TRBV6-4 and J usage is TRBJ2-2; TRBD1 might be the D (5 bases). V dropped 4 bases and J dropped 6 bases, with 15 bases sitting between them. Germline V gives CDR1 MRHNA, CDR2 SNTAGT. There are 15 residues in the CDR3. The CDR3 region has the DNA TGTGCCAGCAGTGGACAAGGGTCAGGGCCCGGGGAGCTGTTTTTT. It codes for CASSGQGSGPGELFF.

This clonotype showed up just a few times. This sequence joins TRBV24-1 and TRBJ2-3; TRBD2 matches 13 bases. There are 20 residues in the CDR3. Trimming removed 3 bases from V and 4 bases from J; junction bases left unmatched: 15. The germline V gene has CDR1 KGHDR and CDR2 SFDVKD. The CDR3 here is CATSDRGGLAGVPGADTQYF. Written as DNA, the CDR3 is TGTGCCACCAGTGATCGGGGTGGACTAGCGGGGGTCCCCGGGGCAGATACGCAGTATTTT.